This TCR beta chain was identified in a study of human T cells and chemical hapten exposure. This clonotype was seen many times. Documented time point: patch test 1, 2 weeks after DPC sensitization. Treatment indicated: therapeutic diphenylcyclopropenone sensitization with weekly scalp DPC. Trimming took 5 bases from V and 4 from J; bases not matched to a gene: 6. This CDR3 spans 16 amino acids. The germline gives CDR1 SEHNR, CDR2 FQNEAQ (reference sequence). MiXCR, run by TCRdb on the RACE reads, gives a single entry per CDR3 protein. Here the sample spans 300,000 to 450,000 distinct CDR3 sequences, 4.8% being singletons.

This receptor was obtained from a woman aged 50 to 65 with alopecia areata. Some clones in this sample may be carry-over from other donors' samples. The sample here was whole blood, taken in connection with sensitization to the hapten diphenylcyclopropenone (DPC). The rearrangement joins TRBV7-9 to TRBJ2-3; 13 bases agree with TRBD2. In nucleotides, the CDR3 is TGTGCCAGCAGCCCACGGACTAGCGGGAGTGCAGATACGCAGTATTTT. This sequence encodes CASSPRTSGSADTQYF.